The 10 T cell receptor beta chains listed next were all sequenced from one sample in a study of blood T cell repertoires in COVID-19. The table came from immunoSEQ multiplex PCR; TCRdb's copy has only in-frame clones and leaves some out. The data contain 200,000 to 300,000 clones, roughly 80% of them singletons. What was sequenced was peripheral blood. The origin of the receptors is an older woman with active or convalescent COVID-19.

CDR3 in amino acids: CASSLWGTTDEKLFF. In DNA form, the CDR3 reads TGTGCCAGCAGCTTGTGGGGGACAACGGATGAAAAACTGTTTTTT. The genes are TRBV5-6 and TRBJ1-4, with D perhaps matching TRBD1 (6 bases). The CDR3 sequence is 15 residues long. The germline CDR1 and CDR2 sequences are SGHDT and YYEEEE. Trimming took off 1 base at V and 6 bases at J, with 13 bases between the two ends. The full variable domain, its missing parts supplied by reference TRBV5-6 and TRBJ1-4, is DAGVTQSPTHLIKTRGQQVTLRCSPKSGHDTVSWYQQALGQGPQFIFQYYEEEERQRGNFPDRFSGHQFPNYSSELNVNALLLGDSALYLCASSLWGTTDEKLFFGSGTQLSVL.

The chain has TRBV9 and TRBJ2-1; D is possibly TRBD2 (5 bases). CDR1 SGDLS and CDR2 YYNGEE come from the germline V gene. V was trimmed by 0 bases and J by 6 bases, leaving 10 bases between them. CDR3 size: 14 residues. CDR3 residues: CASSVASSSNEQFF. In DNA, the CDR3 is TGTGCCAGCAGCGTAGCTAGCTCTTCCAATGAGCAGTTCTTC. The variable domain in full, with the rest retrieved from reference TRBV9 and TRBJ2-1, is DSGVTQTPKHLITATGQRVTLRCSPRSGDLSVYWYQQSLDQGLQFLIQYYNGEERAKGNILERFSAQQFPDLHSELNLSSLELGDSALYFCASSVASSSNEQFFGPGTRLTVL.

The V call is TRBV6-5, the J call TRBJ1-3; weak D call: TRBD1 (5 bases). The CDR3 totals 14 residues. Germline assignment: CDR1 MNHEY and CDR2 SVGAGI. V lost 6 bases and J 0 bases, leaving 9 bases between the germline ends. DNA of the CDR3: TGTGCCAGCAGCCGGGGGATCTCTGGAAACACCATATATTTT. Protein: CASSRGISGNTIYF.

CDR3 DNA: TGTGCCAGCTCACCACCCAACGACGGTGGCGGGTTCTATGGCTACACCTTC. This gives the protein CASSPPNDGGGFYGYTF. V usage is TRBV18 and J usage is TRBJ1-2; D not certain. The germline V gene encodes CDR1 KGHSH and CDR2 LQKENI. V was pared by 0 bases and J by 4 bases, with 18 bases between. CDR3 length equals 17 residues.

The chain employs TRBV5-1 and TRBJ1-2; TRBD1 aligns across 10 bases. J gave up 3 bases and V 4 bases, and 3 bases lay outside the gene matches. The CDR3 consists of 14 residues. In germline, CDR1 is SGHRS, CDR2 YFSETQ. The CDR3 is CASSTGQGDYGYTF. For the CDR3, the DNA is TGCGCCAGCAGCACCGGACAGGGGGACTATGGCTACACCTTC.

This sequence joins TRBV7-9 and TRBJ1-4, with TRBD1 identical over 9 bases. With 5 bases clipped from V and 4 bases from J, the junction kept 5 bases outside the gene matches. This CDR3 has 15 residues. Per the germline V gene, CDR1 is SEHNR and CDR2 is FQNEAQ (reference sequence). The CDR3 nucleotides are TGTGCCAGCAGCCCCGGACAGGGGAATAATGAAAAACTGTTTTTT. Encoded protein: CASSPGQGNNEKLFF.

The rearrangement uses TRBV4-1 and TRBJ2-1; 7 positions agree with TRBD1. Losses at the gene ends were 4 bases for V and 6 bases for J; bases not matched to a gene: 3. CDR1 is MGHRA and CDR2 is YSYEKL in the germline V gene. The CDR3 contains 13 residues. In DNA form, the CDR3 reads TGCGCCAGCAGCCGTAACAGGGGCAATGAGCAGTTCTTC. It translates to CASSRNRGNEQFF.

The genes are TRBV12-2 and TRBJ1-2; TRBD1 is taken as the D call from the table, unchecked against the DNA. TRBV12-2 is noted as a pseudogene. CDR3 length: 15 residues. CDR3 loop: CASRGTTGSGYGYTF. The CDR3 coding sequence is TGTGCAAGTCGGGGAACGACAGGGTCCGGCTATGGCTACACCTTC.

This sequence joins TRBV19 and TRBJ2-5; D is unclear. Germline CDR1 reads LNHDA; CDR2 reads SQIVND (reference sequence). This CDR3 region has 13 residues. V lost 2 bases and J lost 5, with 9 bases in between. The CDR3 is CASSIRDTETQYF. The CDR3 coding sequence is TGTGCCAGTAGTATAAGAGACACCGAGACCCAGTACTTC.

This clone was recorded only once. The chain joins TRBV10-3 to TRBJ1-2; a possible D gene is TRBD1 (6 bases). The germline CDR1 and CDR2 sequences are ENHRY and SYGVKD. This CDR3 is 13 amino acids long. The V end lost 0 bases, the J end lost 5 bases, and 7 bases lay between the germline ends. DNA of the CDR3: TGTGCCATCAGTGAGTCCGGACAGTATGGCTACACCTTC. This codes for CAISESGQYGYTF.